The TCR beta chain described here comes from a study of memory CD4+ T cells and cytomegalovirus serostatus. Authors' processing steps: Out-of-frame sequences were removed, leaving 2,204,828 distinct TCRbeta sequences. Data came from immunoSEQ multiplex PCR; TCRdb stores just in-frame clones and leaves some out. D and trimming were read from the DNA, whereas the V and J calls and clone size are those reported in that table. Here the sample spans about 42,000 clones, 65% to 80% being singletons. The sort gate was single viable CD3+CD4+CD8-CD45RO+ cells for memory CD4+ T cells. The V gene lost 1 base and the J gene lost 1 base, with 12 bases spanning the gap. Germline V lookup: CDR1 SGHRS, CDR2 YFSETQ. This CDR3 comprises 15 residues. This clone was recorded a few times. Its target is not known. Study outcomes and limitations: CD4+ memory repertoires contained about 40% of the roughly 150 reported CMV TCRbeta sequences.

The chain links TRBV5-1 to TRBJ2-7; no firm D call. The sample consisted of memory CD4+ T cells from blood. This sequence originates from an adult in good health and CMV-seronegative. CDR3 nucleotide sequence: TGCGCCAGCAGCTTGACAGAAAGTTCTTCCTACGAGCAGTACTTC. Amino acids: CASSLTESSSYEQYF.